Shown below are 8 T cell receptor beta chains from a single sample sequenced in a study of Graves' ophthalmopathy and Graves' hyperthyroidism. Beta-chain TCR CDR3 regions were amplified from RNA transcripts. In the first round, RT-PCR was carried out with HTBI primers, and a multiplex PCR formed the second round. TCRdb re-called the multiplex PCR reads with MiXCR, one entry per CDR3 protein. Here the sample spans about 480,000 distinct CDR3 sequences, 14% being singletons. Sequenced input: blood. All receptors come from a woman aged 25 to 39 with Graves' ophthalmopathy.

This clonotype appeared a few times. This sequence joins TRBV7-9 and TRBJ2-2; no firm D call. Per the germline V gene, CDR1 is SEHNR and CDR2 is FQNEAQ (reference sequence). The V end was cut by 2 bases, the J end by 3 bases, with 10 bases between. This CDR3 spans 15 amino acids. This CDR3 is CASSLTVPDTGELFF. In DNA form, the CDR3 reads TGTGCCAGCAGCTTAACCGTGCCCGACACCGGGGAGCTGTTTTTT.

This clonotype occurred many times. The gene calls are TRBV18 and TRBJ2-2; D is undetermined. The V gene's germline CDR1 is KGHSH and CDR2 LQKENI. Trimming removed 0 bases at V and 0 bases at J, with 11 bases between. This CDR3 is built from 17 residues. The CDR3 here is CASSPPDVYANTGELFF. For the CDR3, the DNA is TGTGCCAGCTCACCACCGGACGTTTACGCGAACACCGGGGAGCTGTTTTTT.

This clonotype occurred many times. This chain links TRBV15 with TRBJ2-5, with 10 bases aligning to TRBD2. The CDR3 loop spans 22 amino acids. CDR1 is LNHNV and CDR2 is YYDKDF in the germline V gene (reference sequence). V shed 3 bases and J 0 bases; nucleotides not matched to a gene: 22. CDR3 nucleotide sequence: TGTGCCACCAGCAGCGCCCGGTATAGGGCAGCTCCACTAGCGGGGTACCAAGAGACCCAGTACTTC. Translating it yields CATSSARYRAAPLAGYQETQYF.

The chain combines TRBV6-5 with TRBJ1-2; D is unresolved. Germline V gives CDR1 MNHEY, CDR2 SVGAGI. V lost 0 bases, J lost 8 bases, and 16 bases lay in between. This CDR3 comprises 15 residues. As DNA, the CDR3 is TGTGCCAGCAGTTACTCCTCGGGAGGGCCGGAAGGCTACACCTTC. Its protein product is CASSYSSGGPEGYTF.

This clonotype was counted only a few times. The chain carries TRBV20-1 and TRBJ2-7; possibly TRBD2 for D (6 bases). V lost 0 bases to trimming and J lost 4 bases, with 19 bases between them. Germline lookup yields CDR1 DFQATT and CDR2 SNEGSKA (reference sequence). CDR3 length equals 16 residues. CDR3 amino acids: CSARDLSAERGYEQYF. As DNA, the CDR3 is TGCAGTGCTAGAGATCTAAGCGCGGAACGGGGGTACGAGCAGTACTTC.

This clonotype was seen ten or more times. This chain links TRBV25-1 with TRBJ2-7; a possible D gene is TRBD2 (6 bases). The CDR3 is 15 residues long. CDR1 is MGHDK and CDR2 is SYGVNS in the germline V gene. Trimming shortened V by 4 bases and J by 0 bases, and 13 bases separated the two germline ends. This chain's CDR3 is CASSGADGSSYEQYF. The CDR3, as DNA: TGTGCCAGCAGTGGGGCCGACGGGAGCTCCTACGAGCAGTACTTC.

This clonotype was seen only a few times. The V and J genes are TRBV28 and TRBJ2-4; no firm D call. Germline V lookup: CDR1 MDHEN, CDR2 SYDVKM. This CDR3 is 14 amino acids long. The V and J ends lost 6 bases and 8 bases respectively, with 17 bases between them. The CDR3 DNA sequence: TGTGCCAGCAGCGCCCGCGACCGTGGATACATTCAGTACTTC. As protein: CASSARDRGYIQYF.

This clonotype has a count of ten or more. This chain joins TRBV7-9 and TRBJ2-7, with TRBD2 matching 7 bases. The CDR3 extends over 13 amino acids. Trimming took 1 base from V and 7 from J; bases not matched to a gene: 4. Germline CDR1 SEHNR, CDR2 FQNEAQ (reference sequence). This CDR3 reads CASSLVPGLEQYF. The DNA of the CDR3 is TGTGCCAGCAGCTTAGTTCCGGGACTAGAGCAGTACTTC.